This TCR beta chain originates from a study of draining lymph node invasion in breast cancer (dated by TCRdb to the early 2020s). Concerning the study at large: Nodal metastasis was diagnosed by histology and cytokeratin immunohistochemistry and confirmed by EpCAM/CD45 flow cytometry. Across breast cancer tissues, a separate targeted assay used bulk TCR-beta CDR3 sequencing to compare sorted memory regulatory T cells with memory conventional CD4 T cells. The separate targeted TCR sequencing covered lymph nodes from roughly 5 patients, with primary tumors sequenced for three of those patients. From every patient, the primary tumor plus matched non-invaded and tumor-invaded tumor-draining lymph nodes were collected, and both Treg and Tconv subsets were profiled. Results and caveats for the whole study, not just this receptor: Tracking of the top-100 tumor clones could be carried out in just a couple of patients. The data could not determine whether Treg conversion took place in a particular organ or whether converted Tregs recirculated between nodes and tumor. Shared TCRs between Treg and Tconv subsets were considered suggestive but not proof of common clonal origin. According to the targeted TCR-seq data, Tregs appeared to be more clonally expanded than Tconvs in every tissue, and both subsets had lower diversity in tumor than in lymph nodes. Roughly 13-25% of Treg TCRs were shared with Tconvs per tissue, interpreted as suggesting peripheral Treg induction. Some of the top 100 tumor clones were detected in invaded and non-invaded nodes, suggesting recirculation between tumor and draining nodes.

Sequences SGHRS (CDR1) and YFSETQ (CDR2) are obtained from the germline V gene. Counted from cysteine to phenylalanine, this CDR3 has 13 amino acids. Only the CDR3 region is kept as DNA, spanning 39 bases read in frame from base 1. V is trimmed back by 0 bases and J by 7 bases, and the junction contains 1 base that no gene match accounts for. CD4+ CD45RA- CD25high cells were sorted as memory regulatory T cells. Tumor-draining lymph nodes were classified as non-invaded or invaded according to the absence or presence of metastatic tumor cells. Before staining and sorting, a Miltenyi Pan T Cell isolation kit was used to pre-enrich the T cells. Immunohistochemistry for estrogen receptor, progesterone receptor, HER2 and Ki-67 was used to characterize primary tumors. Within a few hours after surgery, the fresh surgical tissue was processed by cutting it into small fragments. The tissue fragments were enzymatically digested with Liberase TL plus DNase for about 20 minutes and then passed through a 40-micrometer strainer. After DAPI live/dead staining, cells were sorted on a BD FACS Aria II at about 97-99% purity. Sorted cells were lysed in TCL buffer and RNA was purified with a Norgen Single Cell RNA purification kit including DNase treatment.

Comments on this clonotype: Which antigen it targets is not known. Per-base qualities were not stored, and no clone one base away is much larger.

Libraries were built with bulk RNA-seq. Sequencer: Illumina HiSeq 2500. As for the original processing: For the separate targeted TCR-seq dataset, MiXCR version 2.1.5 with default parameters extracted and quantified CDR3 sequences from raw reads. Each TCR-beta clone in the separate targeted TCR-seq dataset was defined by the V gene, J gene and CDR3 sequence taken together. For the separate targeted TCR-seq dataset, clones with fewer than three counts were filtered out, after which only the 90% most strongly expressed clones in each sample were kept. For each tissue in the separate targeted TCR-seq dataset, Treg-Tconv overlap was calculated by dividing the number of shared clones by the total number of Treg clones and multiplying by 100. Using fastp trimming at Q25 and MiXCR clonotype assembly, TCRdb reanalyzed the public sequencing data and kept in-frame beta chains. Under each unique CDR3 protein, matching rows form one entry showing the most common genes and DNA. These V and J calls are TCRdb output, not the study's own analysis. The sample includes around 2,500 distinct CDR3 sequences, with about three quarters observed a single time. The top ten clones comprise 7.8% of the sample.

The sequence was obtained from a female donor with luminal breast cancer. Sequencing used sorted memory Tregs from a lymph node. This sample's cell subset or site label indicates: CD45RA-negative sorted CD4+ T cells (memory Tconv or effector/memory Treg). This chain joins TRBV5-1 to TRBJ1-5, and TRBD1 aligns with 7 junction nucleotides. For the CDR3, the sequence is CASSLARGQPQHF. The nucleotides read TGCGCCAGCAGCTTGGCCAGGGGGCAGCCCCAGCATTTT.